Below are 5 T cell receptor beta chains sequenced from a single sample in a study of shared T cell receptors in the human thymus. Profiled with immunoSEQ multiplex PCR; TCRdb holds only in-frame clones, not every one. Altogether roughly 660,000 clones are present, approximately 88% being singletons, with the ten largest covering 0.01%. This sample also appeared in a second study, on human thymus T cells.

Sequencing was done on a sample of thymocytes. The receptors derive from a boy in the first two years of life with a congenital heart defect.

The CDR3 region has the DNA TGTGCCAGCAGCCCAGGGGGCTCCTACGAGCAGTACTTC. It yields the protein CASSPGGSYEQYF. The chain joins TRBV5-6 to TRBJ2-7; TRBD1 aligns across 7 bases. Germline trimming cut 4 bases from V and 0 bases from J; bases unmatched to any gene: 1. Germline V gene data show CDR1 as SGHDT and CDR2 as YYEEEE. This CDR3 contains 13 residues.

This clone was counted between two and nine times. This rearrangement joins TRBV27 to TRBJ2-1; the D is unclear. CDR1 and CDR2 from the germline V gene are MNHEY and SMNVEV (reference sequence). V was cut by 3 bases and J by 0 bases, with 12 bases left in between. There are 16 residues in the CDR3. CDR3: CASSFKARSSYNEQFF. For the CDR3, the DNA is TGTGCCAGCAGTTTTAAGGCCCGGAGCTCCTACAATGAGCAGTTCTTC.

V gene TRBV5-8 combines with J gene TRBJ2-5, with a possible D match to TRBD1 (6 bases). V lost 4 bases and J lost 6, with 16 bases in between. This CDR3 spans 14 amino acids. Germline lookup yields CDR1 SGHTS and CDR2 YDEGEE. The CDR3 nucleotides read TGTGCCAGCAGCCCGAAGGGCAGGGGCCAGACCCAGTACTTC. Protein sequence: CASSPKGRGQTQYF.

The V gene is TRBV30, the J gene TRBJ2-5, with D possibly being TRBD1 (5 bases). CDR1 and CDR2 (germline): GTSNPN, SVGIG (reference sequence). V lost 0 bases, J lost 4 bases, and 15 bases lay in between. The CDR3 spans 15 residues. The CDR3 DNA reads as TGTGCCTGGAGTGTATCAACAAGGGGCCCAGAGACCCAGTACTTC. It translates to CAWSVSTRGPETQYF.

With regard to this clone: One junction end disagrees with the germline gene, perhaps due to a read error. This rearrangement joins TRBV28 to TRBJ2-7; 7 nucleotides match TRBD2. CDR3 length equals 12 residues. Per germline, CDR1 MDHEN and CDR2 SYDVKM. This CDR3 is CYPGGPVGEQYF. CDR3 nucleotides: TGCTATCCGGGGGGACCGGTGGGCGAGCAGTACTTC.